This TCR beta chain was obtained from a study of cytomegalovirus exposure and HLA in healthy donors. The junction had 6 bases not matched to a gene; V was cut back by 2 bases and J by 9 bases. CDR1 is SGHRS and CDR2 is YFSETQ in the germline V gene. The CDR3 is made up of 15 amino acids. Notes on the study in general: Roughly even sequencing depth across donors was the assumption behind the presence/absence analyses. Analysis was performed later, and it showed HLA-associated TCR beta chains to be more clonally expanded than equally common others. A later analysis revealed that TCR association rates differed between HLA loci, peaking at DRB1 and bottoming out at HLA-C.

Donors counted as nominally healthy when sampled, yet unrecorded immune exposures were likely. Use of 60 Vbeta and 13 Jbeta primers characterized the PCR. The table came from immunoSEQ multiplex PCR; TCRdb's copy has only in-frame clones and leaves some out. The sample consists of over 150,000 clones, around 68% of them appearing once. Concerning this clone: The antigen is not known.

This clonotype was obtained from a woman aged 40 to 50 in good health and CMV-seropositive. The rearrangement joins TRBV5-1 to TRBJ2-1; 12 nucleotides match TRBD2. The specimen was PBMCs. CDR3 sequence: CASSFLAGGDGEQFF. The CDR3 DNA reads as TGCGCCAGCAGCTTTCTAGCGGGAGGGGACGGTGAGCAGTTCTTC.